The 22 T cell receptor beta chains listed next were all sequenced from one sample in a study of cytomegalovirus exposure and HLA in healthy donors. PCR primers comprised 60 Vbeta and 13 Jbeta primers. The method was immunoSEQ multiplex PCR; TCRdb's version includes in-frame clones alone and lacks a portion of them. The sample lists some 130,000 clones, 60% to 80% occurring once. The sequencing input was PBMCs. Receptor source: a male donor in good health and CMV-seronegative.

V is TRBV2 and J is TRBJ1-5, with D unclear. Germline-derived CDR1 and CDR2 are SNHLY and FYNNEI. The V gene lost 1 base and the J gene lost 9 bases, with 13 bases spanning the gap. CDR3 size: 14 residues. CDR3 amino acids: CASSEGGSGGPQHF. The CDR3 DNA follows: TGTGCCAGCAGTGAAGGTGGAAGCGGAGGGCCCCAGCATTTT.

This chain uses TRBV7-2 with TRBJ1-2; TRBD1 is a possible D gene (6 bases). The CDR3 totals 14 residues. Per the germline V gene, CDR1 is SGHTA and CDR2 is FQGNSA. V lost 2 bases, J lost 3 bases, and 10 bases lay in between. This CDR3 is CASSLQQGDYGYTF. CDR3 nucleotide sequence: TGTGCCAGCAGCTTACAACAGGGAGACTATGGCTACACCTTC.

The CDR3 sequence: CASSLDRHPYEQYF. CDR3 coding DNA: TGTGCCAGCAGCTTAGATCGACACCCCTACGAGCAGTACTTC. The gene calls are TRBV11-2 and TRBJ2-7, with D unclear. V was pared by 0 bases and J by 2 bases, with 8 bases between. Germline V lookup: CDR1 SGHAT, CDR2 FQNNGV. The CDR3 is made up of 14 amino acids.

The J gene is TRBJ1-2, the V gene TRBV7-2; possible D gene TRBD1, 6 bases. CDR1 is SGHTA, CDR2 FQGNSA, per germline. V was shortened by 4 bases and J by 7 bases, with 10 bases between the two germline ends. The CDR3 is 12 residues long. The DNA of the CDR3 is TGTGCCAGCAGCTCGGGGGGCTCTGGCTACACCTTC. Translation: CASSSGGSGYTF.

This chain connects TRBV6-6 to TRBJ1-2, with 8 bases aligning to TRBD1. J gave up 8 bases and V 6 bases, and 11 bases lay outside the gene matches. CDR3 length: 14 amino acids. The germline V gene has CDR1 MNHNY and CDR2 SVGAGI (reference sequence). DNA for the CDR3: TGTGCCAGCAGCCCGGACAGGGACCTCTGGGGCTACACCTTC. Amino acid sequence: CASSPDRDLWGYTF.

V usage is TRBV11-3 and J usage is TRBJ1-1; TRBD1 aligns across 10 bases. The CDR3 is made up of 15 amino acids. The V segment lost 3 bases and the J segment 6 bases; nucleotides outside the gene matches: 7. The V gene's germline CDR1 is SGHNT and CDR2 YENEEA. The CDR3 sequence: CASSLTGGLVPEAFF. CDR3 sequence (DNA): TGTGCCAGCAGCTTGACAGGGGGCTTGGTCCCTGAAGCTTTCTTT.

A few counts support this clone. The chain employs TRBV6-1 and TRBJ2-1, with 9 bases matching TRBD2. The CDR3 has 15 amino acids. V shed 2 bases, J shed 6 bases, and the junction held 5 bases outside the gene matches. The germline CDR1 and CDR2 sequences are MNHNS and SASEGT. The CDR3 DNA follows: TGTGCCAGCAGTGAACGGGCGGGGGGGCCCAATGAGCAGTTCTTC. This sequence encodes CASSERAGGPNEQFF.

The chain is built from TRBV18 and TRBJ2-5; no clear D. This CDR3 is 13 amino acids long. Germline CDR1 and CDR2: KGHSH and LQKENI. V was pared by 2 bases and J by 3 bases, with 7 bases between. In DNA, the CDR3 is TGTGCCAGCTCACCAGGGCCAGAAGAGACCCAGTACTTC. Protein: CASSPGPEETQYF.

The V gene is TRBV5-5, the J gene TRBJ1-4; D gene uncertain. V was clipped by 0 bases and J by 2 bases, with 8 bases between them. This CDR3 has 15 residues. Per the germline V gene, CDR1 is SGHKS and CDR2 is YYEKEE (reference sequence). In nucleotides, the CDR3 is TGTGCCAGCAGCTTGGCGGGGATGACTAATGAAAAACTGTTTTTT. It codes for CASSLAGMTNEKLFF. Together with reference TRBV5-5 and TRBJ1-4, the CDR3 gives the full variable domain: DAGVTQSPTHLIKTRGQQVTLRCSPISGHKSVSWYQQVLGQGPQFIFQYYEKEERGRGNFPDRFSARQFPNYSSELNVNALLLGDSALYLCASSLAGMTNEKLFFGSGTQLSVL.

This clone appeared a few times. This chain connects TRBV5-1 to TRBJ2-7; 7 nucleotides agree with TRBD1. Germline CDR1 reads SGHRS; CDR2 reads YFSETQ. V lost 4 bases to trimming and J lost 3 bases; unmatched junction nucleotides: 7. The CDR3 runs 14 residues. CDR3 residues: CASSVGTDLYEQYF. CDR3 sequence (DNA): TGCGCCAGCAGCGTTGGGACAGATCTCTACGAGCAGTACTTC.

This clone was detected a few times. J is TRBJ1-5 and V is TRBV4-1, with a tentative D call TRBD1 (5 bases). Germline V CDR1 and CDR2: MGHRA, YSYEKL. V was trimmed by 2 bases and J by 7 bases, leaving 12 bases between them. This CDR3 comprises 14 residues. The CDR3 sequence is CASSQRGRAQPQHF. In DNA form, the CDR3 reads TGCGCCAGCAGCCAAAGGGGCAGGGCCCAGCCCCAGCATTTT.

This chain uses TRBV5-1 with TRBJ2-2; possibly TRBD1 for D (6 bases). Trimming removed 0 bases from V and 5 bases from J, with 11 bases in between. The CDR3 spans 15 residues. Germline V CDR1 and CDR2: SGHRS, YFSETQ. Written as DNA, the CDR3 is TGCGCCAGCAGCTTGGACAGGGTGTGGACCGGGGAGCTGTTTTTT. Protein: CASSLDRVWTGELFF.

The chain recombines TRBV4-1 with TRBJ2-7; 7 bases are a match to TRBD1. The V gene end was trimmed by 4 bases and the J gene end by 2 bases; junction bases not matched to a gene: 11. This CDR3 is 16 amino acids long. Germline V gives CDR1 MGHRA, CDR2 YSYEKL. The CDR3 sequence is CASSRQYRGLTYEQYF. Here the CDR3 DNA reads TGCGCCAGCAGCCGGCAGTACAGGGGCCTTACCTACGAGCAGTACTTC.

This chain links TRBV10-3 with TRBJ2-7; tentatively, D is TRBD1 (5 bases). The CDR3 sequence is 18 residues long. Trimming took off 2 bases at V and 7 bases at J, with 27 bases between the two ends. Germline-derived CDR1 and CDR2 are ENHRY and SYGVKD. The CDR3 bases are TGTGCCATCAGTGAGCCCCCCGTGGACACCTTTCTAATAATGGAGCAGTACTTC. This codes for CAISEPPVDTFLIMEQYF.

V and J are TRBV9 and TRBJ2-3; 13 nucleotides align to TRBD2. V shed 2 bases and J 2 bases; nucleotides not matched to a gene: 2. Germline-derived CDR1 and CDR2 are SGDLS and YYNGEE. CDR3 length: 16 residues. Here the CDR3 reads CASSVGLAGYTDTQYF. CDR3 DNA: TGTGCCAGCAGCGTGGGACTAGCGGGGTACACAGATACGCAGTATTTT.

The CDR3 DNA follows: TGTGCCAGCAGCTTAGCACTAGCGGGGGGGGGCGGAGGGCAGTTCTTC. Protein sequence: CASSLALAGGGGGQFF. The chain couples TRBV11-2 to TRBJ2-1, with 13 nucleotides matching TRBD2. The CDR3 has 16 residues. J was trimmed by 12 bases and V by 1 base; bases with no gene match: 9. Looked up from germline, CDR1 is SGHAT and CDR2 is FQNNGV. Using reference TRBV11-2 and TRBJ2-1 for the parts outside the CDR3, the full variable domain is EAGVAQSPRYKIIEKRQSVAFWCNPISGHATLYWYQQILGQGPKLLIQFQNNGVVDDSQLPKDRFSAERLKGVDSTLKIQPAKLEDSAVYLCASSLALAGGGGGQFFGPGTRLTVL.

The V and J genes are TRBV12-5 and TRBJ2-5; D is unresolved. The CDR3 is made up of 13 amino acids. From germline, CDR1 is LGHNT and CDR2 FRNRAP. V was cut by 6 bases and J by 3 bases, with 11 bases left in between. Written as DNA, the CDR3 is TGTGCTAGTGGACTGATCCAGGAAGAGACCCAGTACTTC. Residues: CASGLIQEETQYF.

The rearrangement joins TRBV9 to TRBJ2-7, with D perhaps TRBD2 (5 bases). Germline V gives CDR1 SGDLS, CDR2 YYNGEE. V lost 0 bases and J 5 bases, leaving 9 bases between the germline ends. This CDR3 has 13 residues. Here the CDR3 DNA reads TGTGCCAGCAGCGTAGATACGGGGAACGAGCAGTACTTC. As protein: CASSVDTGNEQYF.

The rearrangement uses TRBV6-5 and TRBJ2-3; D might be TRBD1 (7 bases). The length of the CDR3 is 16 residues. Germline V gene lookup returns CDR1 MNHEY and CDR2 SVGAGI. V lost 2 bases to trimming and J lost 4 bases, with 16 bases between them. The CDR3 is CASSYGGQGDADTQYF. The CDR3 DNA sequence: TGTGCCAGCAGTTACGGGGGGCAGGGGGATGCAGATACGCAGTATTTT.

V and J are TRBV27 and TRBJ2-5; no definite D call. CDR1 MNHEY and CDR2 SMNVEV come from the germline V gene (reference sequence). This CDR3 is 12 amino acids long. The CDR3 coding sequence is TGTGGGTCCCGGAGCGTTAAAGAGACCCAGTACTTC. This sequence encodes CGSRSVKETQYF.

This chain connects TRBV5-1 to TRBJ2-1; 7 bases line up with TRBD2. V was clipped by 4 bases and J by 0 bases; unmatched bases: 4. The CDR3 is 15 residues long. Germline values: CDR1 SGHRS, CDR2 YFSETQ. This CDR3 is CASSLAVYSYNEQFF. For the CDR3, the DNA is TGCGCCAGCAGCCTAGCGGTGTACTCCTACAATGAGCAGTTCTTC.

This sequence joins TRBV18 and TRBJ2-5; D is undetermined. The CDR3 runs 13 residues. V lost 4 bases to trimming and J lost 3 bases, with 9 bases between them. Germline lookup yields CDR1 KGHSH and CDR2 LQKENI. This CDR3 is CASSLRTEETQYF. For the CDR3, the DNA is TGTGCCAGCTCACTCCGCACAGAAGAGACCCAGTACTTC. Combining the CDR3 with reference TRBV18 and TRBJ2-5 gives the whole variable domain NAGVMQNPRHLVRRRGQEARLRCSPMKGHSHVYWYRQLPEEGLKFMVYLQKENIIDESGMPKERFSAEFPKEGPSILRIQQVVRGDSAAYFCASSLRTEETQYFGPGTRLLVL.